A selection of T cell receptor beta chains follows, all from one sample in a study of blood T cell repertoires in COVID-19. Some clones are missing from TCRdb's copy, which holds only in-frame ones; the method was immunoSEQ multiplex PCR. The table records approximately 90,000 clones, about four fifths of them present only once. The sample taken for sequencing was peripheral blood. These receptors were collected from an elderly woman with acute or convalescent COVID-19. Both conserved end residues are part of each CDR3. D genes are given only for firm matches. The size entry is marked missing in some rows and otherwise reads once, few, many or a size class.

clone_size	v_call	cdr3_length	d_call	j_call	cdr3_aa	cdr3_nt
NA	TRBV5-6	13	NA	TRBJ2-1	CASSLTQPSEQFF	TGTGCCAGCAGCCTTACCCAACCGAGTGAGCAGTTCTTC
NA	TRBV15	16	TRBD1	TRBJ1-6	CATSRTVGQGSSPLHF	TGTGCCACCAGCAGGACCGTAGGACAGGGATCTTCACCCCTCCACTTT
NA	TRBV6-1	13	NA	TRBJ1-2	CASSEGWGDGYTF	TGTGCCAGCAGTGAGGGCTGGGGCGATGGCTACACCTTC
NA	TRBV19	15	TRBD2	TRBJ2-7	CASSTSSGRAIEQYF	TGTGCCAGTAGTACGAGTAGCGGGAGGGCCATCGAGCAGTACTTC
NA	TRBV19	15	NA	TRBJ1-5	CASSDLESINQPQHF	TGTGCCAGTAGTGATCTGGAGTCCATCAATCAGCCCCAGCATTTT
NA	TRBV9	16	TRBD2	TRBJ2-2	CASSVRLAGGPGELFF	TGTGCCAGCAGCGTGAGACTAGCGGGAGGGCCCGGGGAGCTGTTTTTT
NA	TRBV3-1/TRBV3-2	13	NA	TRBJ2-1	CASSQAGGNEQFF	TGTGCCAGCAGCCAGGCAGGTGGCAATGAGCAGTTCTTC
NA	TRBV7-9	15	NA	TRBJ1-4	CASSFLIRGNEKLFF	TGTGCCAGCAGCTTTCTGATCCGGGGGAATGAAAAACTGTTTTTT
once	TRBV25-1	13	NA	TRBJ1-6	CASSEQGNSPLHF	TGTGCCAGCAGTGAACAGGGAAATTCACCCCTCCACTTT
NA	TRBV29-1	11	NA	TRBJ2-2	CSVRVTGELFF	TGCAGCGTTCGGGTTACCGGGGAGCTGTTTTTT
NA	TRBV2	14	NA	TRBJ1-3	CASSGGFSGNTIYF	TGTGCCAGCAGTGGCGGGTTCTCTGGAAACACCATATATTTT
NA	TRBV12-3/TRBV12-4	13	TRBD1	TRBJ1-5	CASSGTGEQPQHF	TGTGCCAGCAGTGGTACAGGGGAACAGCCCCAGCATTTT
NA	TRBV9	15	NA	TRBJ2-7	CASSVGGGTPYEQYF	TGTGCCAGCAGCGTAGGGGGGGGCACCCCCTACGAGCAGTACTTC
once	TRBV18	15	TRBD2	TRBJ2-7	CASSPSGGSSYEQYF	TGTGCCAGCTCACCCAGCGGGGGGAGCTCCTACGAGCAGTACTTC
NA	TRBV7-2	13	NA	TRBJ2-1	CASSYGTHNEQFF	TGTGCCAGCAGCTACGGGACTCACAATGAGCAGTTCTTC
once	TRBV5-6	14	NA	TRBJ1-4	CASSNGPHDEKLFF	TGTGCCAGCAGTAATGGCCCCCACGATGAAAAACTGTTTTTT
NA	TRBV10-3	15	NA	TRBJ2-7	CAISELRTELYEQYF	TGTGCCATCAGTGAGCTTAGGACAGAACTCTACGAGCAGTACTTC
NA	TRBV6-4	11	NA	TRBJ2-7	CASSVSPEQYF	TGTGCCAGCAGTGTTAGTCCCGAGCAGTACTTC
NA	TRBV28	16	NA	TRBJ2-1	CASSLSQGKRHNEQFF	TGTGCCAGCAGTTTGAGTCAGGGTAAAAGACACAATGAGCAGTTCTTC
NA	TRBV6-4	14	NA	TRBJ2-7	CASRFERAPYEQYF	TGTGCCAGCAGATTTGAACGAGCCCCCTACGAGCAGTACTTC
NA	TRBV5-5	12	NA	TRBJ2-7	CASSLISGEQYF	TGTGCCAGCAGCTTGATATCGGGCGAGCAGTACTTC
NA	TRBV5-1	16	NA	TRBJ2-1	CASSLTTPEAGGEQFF	TGCGCCAGCAGCTTAACGACTCCTGAAGCGGGCGGTGAGCAGTTCTTC
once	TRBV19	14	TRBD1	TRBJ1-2	CASGERRGPGGYTF	TGTGCCAGCGGAGAGAGAAGGGGGCCAGGTGGCTACACCTTC
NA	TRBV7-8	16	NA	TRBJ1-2	CASSLGGAGFWYGYTF	TGTGCCAGCAGCTTAGGTGGGGCAGGCTTTTGGTATGGCTACACCTTC
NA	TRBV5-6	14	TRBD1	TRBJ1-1	CASSLTGVNTEAFF	TGTGCCAGCAGCTTAACAGGGGTGAACACTGAAGCTTTCTTT
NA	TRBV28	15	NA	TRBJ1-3	CASSYPQGSGNTIYF	TGTGCCAGCAGTTACCCACAGGGATCTGGAAACACCATATATTTT
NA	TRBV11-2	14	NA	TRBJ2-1	CASRNPGTQNEQFF	TGTGCCAGCAGAAATCCCGGGACACAAAATGAGCAGTTCTTC
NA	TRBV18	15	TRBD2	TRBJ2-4	CASSPTSGSKNIQYF	TGTGCCAGCTCACCGACTAGCGGGTCCAAAAACATTCAGTACTTC
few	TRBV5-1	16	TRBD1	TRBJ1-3	CASSTGDSSSGNTIYF	TGCGCCAGCAGCACAGGGGACTCCAGCTCTGGAAACACCATATATTTT
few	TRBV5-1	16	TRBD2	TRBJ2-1	CASSLGGLAGANEQFF	TGCGCCAGCAGCTTGGGGGGACTAGCGGGAGCCAATGAGCAGTTCTTC
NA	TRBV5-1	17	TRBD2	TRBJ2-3	CASSFGLAGTVADTQYF	TGCGCCAGCAGCTTTGGACTAGCGGGAACGGTTGCAGATACGCAGTATTTT
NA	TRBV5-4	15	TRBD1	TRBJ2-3	CASSLGQGGTDTQYF	TGTGCCAGCAGCTTAGGACAGGGGGGCACAGATACGCAGTATTTT
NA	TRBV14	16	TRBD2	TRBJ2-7	CASSQYVAGVCYEQYF	TGTGCCAGCAGCCAATATGTAGCGGGAGTGTGCTACGAGCAGTACTTC
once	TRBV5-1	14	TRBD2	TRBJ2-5	CASSPLAGPGTQYF	TGCGCCAGCAGCCCTCTAGCGGGGCCCGGGACCCAGTACTTC
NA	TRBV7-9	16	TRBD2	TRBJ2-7	CASSPWSAGGPREQYF	TGTGCCAGCAGCCCCTGGTCCGCGGGAGGGCCAAGGGAGCAGTACTTC
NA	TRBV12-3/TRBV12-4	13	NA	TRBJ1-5	CASSVGGGQPQHF	TGTGCCAGCAGTGTTGGGGGGGGTCAGCCCCAGCATTTT
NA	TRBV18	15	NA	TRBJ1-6	CASSLDSSYNSPLHF	TGTGCCAGCTCACTGGACAGCTCCTATAATTCACCCCTCCACTTT